The 31 T cell receptor beta chains below were found in one sample sequenced in a study of vaccination effects on CD4 cells after COVID-19. Assay used: immunoSEQ multiplex PCR; TCRdb lists only in-frame clones, some missing. The sample consists of 35,000 to 50,000 clones, around 67% of them appearing once. After expansion with viral peptide pools in the ViraFEST assay, antigen-specific CD4+ T cells were sequenced. Investigators separated out CD4+ T cells once around 10 days of culture had passed. People in the vaccine group had not been infected with SARS-CoV-2 before, and their nucleocapsid antibodies were negative. These receptors lack a known antigen. The starting material was CD4+ T cells from PBMCs cultured with HCoV-OC43 spike peptides, obtained before COVID-19 vaccination. Subset defined: HCoV-OC43 spike overlapping peptide pool stimulation. The origin of the receptors is a human donor who received a COVID-19 vaccine.

This chain connects TRBV24-1 to TRBJ2-2, with D tentatively TRBD1 (7 bases). V gave up 0 bases and J gave up 3 bases, with 10 bases separating them. CDR3 length: 16 amino acids. From germline, CDR1 is KGHDR and CDR2 SFDVKD. Here the CDR3 reads CATSDLSRGDTGELFF. Written as DNA, the CDR3 is TGTGCCACCAGTGATTTGTCCAGGGGGGACACCGGGGAGCTGTTTTTT.

The chain recombines TRBV6-6 with TRBJ1-6; D may be TRBD1 (6 bases). V was cut by 4 bases and J by 5 bases, with 15 bases left in between. CDR1 and CDR2 from the germline V gene are MNHNY and SVGAGI (reference sequence). This CDR3 contains 16 residues. CDR3 protein: CASSSRGGANNSPLHF. Here the CDR3 DNA reads TGTGCCAGCAGTTCCCGAGGGGGGGCGAATAATTCACCCCTCCACTTT.

In this sample, this clone turned up a few times. The chain couples TRBV3-1 (or the pseudogene TRBV3-2) to TRBJ1-1; D not resolved. V lost 3 bases to trimming and J lost 4 bases, with 12 bases between them. From germline, CDR1 is LGHDT and CDR2 YNNKEL (reference sequence). The CDR3 extends over 14 amino acids. The CDR3, as DNA: TGTGCCAGCAGCCACGGTGATGAACGCACTGAAGCTTTCTTT. It is translated as CASSHGDERTEAFF.

The genes are TRBV30 and TRBJ2-7; no firm D call. The ends were cut back, 2 bases at V and 4 bases at J, with 12 bases in the middle. There are 13 residues in the CDR3. Per the germline V gene, CDR1 is GTSNPN and CDR2 is SVGIG (reference sequence). In DNA, the CDR3 is TGTGCCTGGAGTAAGGGCAGATGGTACGAGCAGTACTTC. It codes for CAWSKGRWYEQYF.

The rearrangement links TRBV6-5 to TRBJ2-5; D gene uncertain. This CDR3 has 10 residues. Germline loops: CDR1 MNHEY, CDR2 SVGAGI. V shed 6 bases and J shed 5 bases, with 4 bases lying between them. The CDR3 DNA sequence: TGTGCCAGCAGACGGGAGACCCAGTACTTC. Its translation is CASRRETQYF.

The chain couples TRBV18 to TRBJ1-1; D may be TRBD1 (6 bases). The CDR3 loop spans 13 amino acids. The V gene's germline CDR1 is KGHSH and CDR2 LQKENI. V gave up 4 bases and J gave up 5 bases, with 11 bases separating them. This CDR3 is CASSLTGQTEAFF. The CDR3 nucleotides are TGTGCCAGCTCACTAACAGGGCAAACTGAAGCTTTCTTT.

V and J are TRBV3-1 (or the pseudogene TRBV3-2) and TRBJ2-7, with D possibly TRBD2 on 6 matching bases. The CDR3 totals 14 residues. Germline V lookup: CDR1 LGHDT, CDR2 YNNKEL (reference sequence). Trimming shortened V by 3 bases and J by 2 bases, and 11 bases separated the two germline ends. The CDR3 bases are TGTGCCAGCAGCCACCGCGGGGACGCCTACGAGCAGTACTTC. As protein: CASSHRGDAYEQYF.

This chain uses TRBV30 with TRBJ1-6; tentatively, D is TRBD1 (6 bases). V lost 2 bases, J lost 9 bases, and 11 bases lay in between. The CDR3 covers 13 residues. The germline CDR1 and CDR2 sequences are GTSNPN and SVGIG (reference sequence). The DNA of the CDR3 is TGTGCCTGGAGTCTTGGGGGCTTTTCACCCCTCCACTTT. Its protein product is CAWSLGGFSPLHF.

V gene TRBV2 combines with J gene TRBJ2-2; D perhaps matches TRBD1 (5 bases). CDR1 and CDR2 (germline): SNHLY, FYNNEI. CDR3 length equals 14 residues. Trimming took 8 bases from V and 5 from J, leaving 15 bases between them. CDR3 residues: CASEQGPRTGELFF. The CDR3 DNA follows: TGTGCCAGCGAGCAGGGCCCAAGGACCGGGGAGCTGTTTTTT.

The V gene is TRBV2, the J gene TRBJ1-2, with D perhaps TRBD1 (5 bases). Trimming cost V 6 bases and J 14 bases, with 25 bases left between them. The CDR3 is made up of 14 amino acids. CDR1 and CDR2 from the germline V gene are SNHLY and FYNNEI. CDR3 amino acids: CASRSSGTNGEVTF. The DNA for the CDR3 is TGTGCCAGCAGGTCCTCCGGGACGAACGGGGAAGTGACCTTC.

The gene calls are TRBV20-1 and TRBJ2-1; 12 nucleotides match TRBD2. CDR1 DFQATT and CDR2 SNEGSKA come from the germline V gene (reference sequence). This CDR3 has 15 residues. V gave up 3 bases and J gave up 6 bases; unmatched junction bases: 6. The CDR3 DNA is TGCAGTGCTAGTAGACTAGCGGGGGCGGGCAATGAGCAGTTCTTC. It translates to CSASRLAGAGNEQFF.

This clone was counted a few times. The chain couples TRBV2 to TRBJ2-7; D uncertain. V was pared by 2 bases and J by 2 bases, with 13 bases between. CDR1 SNHLY and CDR2 FYNNEI come from the germline V gene. The CDR3 loop spans 15 amino acids. CDR3 in amino acids: CASSESTEMTYEQYF. In nucleotides, the CDR3 is TGTGCCAGCAGTGAATCGACGGAAATGACCTACGAGCAGTACTTC.

The table lists this clone with a count of one. The chain recombines TRBV5-4 with TRBJ2-6; TRBD1 is a possible D gene (6 bases). The CDR3 length is 17 residues. CDR1 and CDR2 from the germline V gene are SGHNT and YYREEE (reference sequence). V was pared by 2 bases and J by 0 bases, with 12 bases between. The CDR3 loop is CASSFSQGSSGANVLTF. The CDR3 coding sequence is TGTGCCAGCAGCTTTAGTCAGGGGAGCTCTGGGGCCAACGTCCTGACTTTC.

The rearrangement joins TRBV18 to TRBJ1-2, with D unresolved. The CDR3 length is 12 residues. Trimming removed 6 bases at V and 8 bases at J, with 13 bases between. Germline loops: CDR1 KGHSH, CDR2 LQKENI. For the CDR3, the DNA is TGTGCCAGCTCCGCGCAGGCGAGGGGCTACACCTTC. Its translation: CASSAQARGYTF.

This clone was detected a few times. The chain carries TRBV6-1 and TRBJ2-1; the D gene is possibly TRBD1 (6 bases). Per germline, CDR1 MNHNS and CDR2 SASEGT. There are 13 residues in the CDR3. Trimming pared 3 bases from V and 9 bases from J, leaving 12 bases between. CDR3 in amino acids: CASSDRTVREQFF. The CDR3 coding sequence is TGTGCCAGCAGTGATCGGACAGTCCGTGAGCAGTTCTTC.

CDR3 nucleotides: TGTGCCAGCAGGGTCATTCTCGGAGCCTACAATGAGCAGTTCTTC. This translates into CASRVILGAYNEQFF. V gene TRBV5-8 combines with J gene TRBJ2-1, with unresolved D. This CDR3 has 15 residues. V was cut by 5 bases and J by 2 bases, with 14 bases left in between. Germline V lookup: CDR1 SGHTS, CDR2 YDEGEE.

CDR3 DNA: TGCGCCAGCAGACCGACCAGTAGCACAGATACGCAGTATTTT. Residues: CASRPTSSTDTQYF. J is TRBJ2-3 and V is TRBV5-1; D remains ambiguous. V lost 5 bases and J lost 0, with 10 bases in between. The CDR3 is made up of 14 amino acids. The germline CDR1 and CDR2 sequences are SGHRS and YFSETQ.

This clone was recorded only once. The CDR3 spells CASSLPGTRNTEAFF. In DNA, the CDR3 is TGTGCCAGCAGCTTGCCAGGGACGAGGAACACTGAAGCTTTCTTT. J is TRBJ1-1 and V is TRBV7-9; D may be TRBD1 (5 bases). Looked up from germline, CDR1 is SEHNR and CDR2 is FQNEAQ (reference sequence). The CDR3 has 15 residues. Deletions cut 3 bases from V and 1 base from J, with 12 bases between. Full variable domain (remainder filled in from reference TRBV7-9 and TRBJ1-1): DTGVSQNPRHKITKRGQNVTFRCDPISEHNRLYWYRQTLGQGPEFLTYFQNEAQLEKSRLLSDRFSAERPKGSFSTLEIQRTEQGDSAMYLCASSLPGTRNTEAFFGQGTRLTVV.

In its sample, this clone was seen once. The V call is TRBV27, the J call TRBJ1-6, with unresolved D. CDR1 and CDR2 from the germline V gene are MNHEY and SMNVEV (reference sequence). The CDR3 sequence is 17 residues long. The germline V and J ends were trimmed by 0 bases and 8 bases, with 17 bases remaining between them. CDR3 sequence (DNA): TGTGCCAGCAGTTTATCCCCCTTAAGGAGGGCATATTCACCCCTCCACTTT. Residues: CASSLSPLRRAYSPLHF.

The V and J genes are TRBV7-9 and TRBJ1-5; no clear D. V dropped 1 base and J dropped 6 bases, with 4 bases sitting between them. Germline lookup yields CDR1 SEHNR and CDR2 FQNEAQ (reference sequence). CDR3 length: 12 residues. The CDR3 sequence: CASSLVGQPQHF. CDR3 nucleotides: TGTGCCAGCAGCTTAGTTGGTCAGCCCCAGCATTTT.

The V gene is TRBV6-5, the J gene TRBJ2-2, with D uncertain. With 2 bases removed from V and 1 base from J, the gap between germline ends came to 5 bases. Germline loops: CDR1 MNHEY, CDR2 SVGAGI. The CDR3 totals 14 residues. This CDR3 is CASSYEVNTGELFF. The DNA for the CDR3 is TGTGCCAGCAGTTACGAGGTGAACACCGGGGAGCTGTTTTTT.

The V gene is TRBV18, the J gene TRBJ1-2; D is possibly TRBD1 (5 bases). V lost 3 bases and J lost 8, with 16 bases in between. Germline CDR1 and CDR2: KGHSH and LQKENI. This CDR3 region has 14 residues. CDR3 sequence reads: CASSPGTGERGYTF. CDR3 DNA: TGTGCCAGCTCACCCGGGACGGGGGAGAGGGGCTACACCTTC.

The CDR3 spells CASSLEARDTEAFF. The DNA of the CDR3 is TGTGCCAGCAGCTTAGAGGCGAGGGACACTGAAGCTTTCTTT. This chain joins TRBV7-9 and TRBJ1-1, with D unclear. This CDR3 comprises 14 residues. Germline V gives CDR1 SEHNR, CDR2 FQNEAQ (reference sequence). V was clipped by 1 base and J by 3 bases, with 9 bases between them. Based on the CDR3 plus reference TRBV7-9 and TRBJ1-1, the full variable domain is DTGVSQNPRHKITKRGQNVTFRCDPISEHNRLYWYRQTLGQGPEFLTYFQNEAQLEKSRLLSDRFSAERPKGSFSTLEIQRTEQGDSAMYLCASSLEARDTEAFFGQGTRLTVV.

J is TRBJ1-2 and V is TRBV7-8, with D perhaps TRBD1 (6 bases). Germline V CDR1 and CDR2: SGHVS, FQNEAQ. The CDR3 consists of 13 residues. Deletions cut 4 bases from V and 3 bases from J, with 9 bases between. The CDR3 sequence: CASSSRQDYGYTF. CDR3 nucleotides: TGTGCCAGCAGCTCCCGACAGGACTATGGCTACACCTTC.

This sequence joins TRBV9 and TRBJ2-1; D gene ambiguous. The CDR3 length is 13 residues. Germline V gene data show CDR1 as SGDLS and CDR2 as YYNGEE. V shed 4 bases and J shed 7 bases, with 12 bases lying between them. The CDR3 is CASSPLFGNEQFF. DNA for the CDR3: TGTGCCAGCAGCCCCCTCTTTGGGAATGAGCAGTTCTTC.

The genes are TRBV27 and TRBJ1-3; TRBD1 aligns across 9 bases. This CDR3 has 17 residues. J lost 0 bases, V lost 6 bases, and 9 bases had no gene match. Germline V gene lookup returns CDR1 MNHEY and CDR2 SMNVEV (reference sequence). The CDR3 region has the DNA TGTGCCAGCAGCCCGCCCGGACAGGGGAACTCTGGAAACACCATATATTTT. This sequence encodes CASSPPGQGNSGNTIYF.

The chain uses TRBV2 and TRBJ1-6; D unresolved. CDR1 SNHLY and CDR2 FYNNEI come from the germline V gene. Trimming left V 3 bases short and J 7 bases short, with 10 bases between. The CDR3 totals 14 residues. The CDR3 reads CASSDRGRNSPLHF. Here the CDR3 DNA reads TGTGCCAGCAGTGACCGAGGGAGGAATTCACCCCTCCACTTT. Supplemented by reference TRBV2 and TRBJ1-6, the full variable domain reads EPEVTQTPSHQVTQMGQEVILRCVPISNHLYFYWYRQILGQKVEFLVSFYNNEISEKSEIFDDQFSVERPDGSNFTLKIRSTKLEDSAMYFCASSDRGRNSPLHFGNGTRLTVT.

The genes are TRBV5-4 and TRBJ1-1, with TRBD1 identical over 9 bases. Germline values: CDR1 SGHNT, CDR2 YYREEE (reference sequence). The V and J ends lost 1 base and 1 base, in that order; junction bases with no gene match: 2. The CDR3 is 15 residues long. The CDR3 loop reads CASSLRDRENTEAFF. The CDR3 DNA reads TGTGCCAGCAGCTTGCGGGACAGGGAGAACACTGAAGCTTTCTTT.

The J gene is TRBJ2-6, the V gene TRBV5-1, with D perhaps being TRBD1 or TRBD2 (5 bases each). Germline CDR1 reads SGHRS; CDR2 reads YFSETQ. CDR3 size: 16 residues. Trimming took 3 bases from V and 3 from J, leaving 13 bases between them. The chain's CDR3 is CASSSSGAFGANVLTF. The CDR3 DNA sequence: TGCGCCAGCAGCTCCTCCGGGGCGTTTGGGGCCAACGTCCTGACTTTC.

This clone was detected only once. This chain links TRBV2 with TRBJ1-5, with D possibly matching TRBD1 (6 bases). The CDR3 is 13 amino acids. CDR1 and CDR2 from the germline V gene are SNHLY and FYNNEI. Trimming pared 7 bases from V and 6 bases from J, leaving 13 bases between. The CDR3, as DNA: TGTGCCAGCAATGGGGGAGGGGGTCAGCCCCAGCATTTT. Its protein product is CASNGGGGQPQHF.

This chain connects TRBV18 to TRBJ2-5; no reliable D call. CDR3 size: 12 residues. Per germline, CDR1 KGHSH and CDR2 LQKENI. Deletions cut 1 base from V and 5 bases from J, with 5 bases between. Here the CDR3 DNA reads TGTGCCAGCTCACCACTTCCGGAGACCCAGTACTTC. Amino acid sequence: CASSPLPETQYF.